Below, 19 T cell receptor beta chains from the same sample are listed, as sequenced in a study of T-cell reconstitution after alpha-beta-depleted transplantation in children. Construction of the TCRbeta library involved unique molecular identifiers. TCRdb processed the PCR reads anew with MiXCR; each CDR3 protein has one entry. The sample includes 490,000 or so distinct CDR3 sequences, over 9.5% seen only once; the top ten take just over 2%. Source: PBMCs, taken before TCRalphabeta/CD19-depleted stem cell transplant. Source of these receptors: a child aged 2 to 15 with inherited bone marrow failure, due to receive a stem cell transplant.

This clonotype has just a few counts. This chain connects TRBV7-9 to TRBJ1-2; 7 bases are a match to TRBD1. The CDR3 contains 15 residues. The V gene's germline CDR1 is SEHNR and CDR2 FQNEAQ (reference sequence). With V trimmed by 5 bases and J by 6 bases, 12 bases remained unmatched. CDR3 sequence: CASSPDRALLNGYTF. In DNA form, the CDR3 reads TGTGCCAGCAGCCCCGACAGGGCTCTACTCAATGGCTACACCTTC.

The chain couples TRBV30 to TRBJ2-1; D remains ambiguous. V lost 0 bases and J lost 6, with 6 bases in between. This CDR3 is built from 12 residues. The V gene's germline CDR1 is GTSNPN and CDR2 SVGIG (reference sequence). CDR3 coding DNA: TGTGCCTGGAGTGTAACGCTCAATGAGCAGTTCTTC. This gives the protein CAWSVTLNEQFF.

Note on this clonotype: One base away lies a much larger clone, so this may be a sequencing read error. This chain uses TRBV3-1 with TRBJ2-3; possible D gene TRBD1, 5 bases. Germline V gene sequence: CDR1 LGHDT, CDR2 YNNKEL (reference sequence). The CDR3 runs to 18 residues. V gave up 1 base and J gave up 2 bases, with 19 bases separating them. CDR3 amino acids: CASSQVEGALGITDTQYF. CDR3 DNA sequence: TGTGCCAGCAGCCAAGTCGAAGGGGCCCTGGGAATCACAGATACGCAGTATTTT.

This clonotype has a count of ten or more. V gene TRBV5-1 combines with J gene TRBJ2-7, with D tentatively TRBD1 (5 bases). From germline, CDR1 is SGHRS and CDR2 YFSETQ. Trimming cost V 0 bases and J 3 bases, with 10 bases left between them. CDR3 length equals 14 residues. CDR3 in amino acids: CASSLGQSFYEQYF. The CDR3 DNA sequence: TGCGCCAGCAGCTTGGGACAGAGTTTCTACGAGCAGTACTTC.

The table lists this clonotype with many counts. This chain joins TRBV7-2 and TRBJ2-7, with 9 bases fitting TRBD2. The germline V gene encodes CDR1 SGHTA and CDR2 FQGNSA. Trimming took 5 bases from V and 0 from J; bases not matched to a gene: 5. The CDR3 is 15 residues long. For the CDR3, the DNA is TGTGCCAGCAGCCGTCTAGCGGGAAGCTCCTACGAGCAGTACTTC. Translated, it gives CASSRLAGSSYEQYF.

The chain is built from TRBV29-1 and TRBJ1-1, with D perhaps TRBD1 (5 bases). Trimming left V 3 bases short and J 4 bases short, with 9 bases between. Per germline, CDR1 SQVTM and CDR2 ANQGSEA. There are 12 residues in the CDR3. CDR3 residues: CSVDAGSTEAFF. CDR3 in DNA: TGCAGCGTTGACGCAGGGTCCACTGAAGCTTTCTTT.

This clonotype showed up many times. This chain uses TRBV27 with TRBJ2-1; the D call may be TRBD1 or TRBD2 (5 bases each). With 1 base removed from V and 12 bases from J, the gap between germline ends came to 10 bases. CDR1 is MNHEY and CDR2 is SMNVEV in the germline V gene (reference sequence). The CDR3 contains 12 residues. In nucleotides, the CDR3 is TGTGCCAGCAGTTTATTTCCGGGGCGGCAGTTCTTC. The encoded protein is CASSLFPGRQFF.

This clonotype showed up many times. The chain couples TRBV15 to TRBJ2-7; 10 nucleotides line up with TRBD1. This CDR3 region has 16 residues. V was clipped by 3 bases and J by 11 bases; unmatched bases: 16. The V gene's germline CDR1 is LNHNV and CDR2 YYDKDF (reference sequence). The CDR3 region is CATSSHSGTGVTSKYF. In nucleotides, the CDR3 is TGTGCCACCAGCAGTCACTCGGGGACAGGGGTAACAAGCAAGTACTTC.

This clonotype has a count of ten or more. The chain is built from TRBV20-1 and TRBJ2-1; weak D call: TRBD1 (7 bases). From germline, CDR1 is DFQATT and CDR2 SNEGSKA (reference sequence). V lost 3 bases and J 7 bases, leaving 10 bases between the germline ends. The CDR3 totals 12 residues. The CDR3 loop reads CSARQGGNEQFF. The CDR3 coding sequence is TGCAGTGCTAGGCAGGGGGGTAATGAGCAGTTCTTC.

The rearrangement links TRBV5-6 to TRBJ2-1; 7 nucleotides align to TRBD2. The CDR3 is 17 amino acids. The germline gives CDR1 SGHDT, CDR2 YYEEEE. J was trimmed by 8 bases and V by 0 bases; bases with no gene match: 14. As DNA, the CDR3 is TGTGCCAGCAGCTTGGACCTCGCGGGAGCGTCCTTCGATGAGCAGTTCTTC. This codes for CASSLDLAGASFDEQFF.

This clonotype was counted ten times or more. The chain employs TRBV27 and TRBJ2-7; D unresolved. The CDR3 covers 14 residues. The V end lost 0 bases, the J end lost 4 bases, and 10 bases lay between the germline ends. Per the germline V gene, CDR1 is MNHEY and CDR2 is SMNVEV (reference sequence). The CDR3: CASSLSWGTYEQYF. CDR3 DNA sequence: TGTGCCAGCAGTTTATCGTGGGGTACTTACGAGCAGTACTTC.

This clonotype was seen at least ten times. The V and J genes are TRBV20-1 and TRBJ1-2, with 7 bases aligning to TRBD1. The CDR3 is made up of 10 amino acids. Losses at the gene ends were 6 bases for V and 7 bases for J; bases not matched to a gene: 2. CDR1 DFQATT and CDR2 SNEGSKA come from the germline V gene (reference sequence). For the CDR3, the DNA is TGCAGTGCCCGACAGGGTGGCTACACCTTC. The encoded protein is CSARQGGYTF.

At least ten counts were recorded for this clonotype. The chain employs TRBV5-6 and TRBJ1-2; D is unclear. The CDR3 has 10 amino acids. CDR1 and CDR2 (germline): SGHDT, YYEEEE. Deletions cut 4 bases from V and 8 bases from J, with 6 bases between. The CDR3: CASSGGGYTF. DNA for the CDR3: TGTGCCAGCAGCGGCGGGGGCTACACCTTC.

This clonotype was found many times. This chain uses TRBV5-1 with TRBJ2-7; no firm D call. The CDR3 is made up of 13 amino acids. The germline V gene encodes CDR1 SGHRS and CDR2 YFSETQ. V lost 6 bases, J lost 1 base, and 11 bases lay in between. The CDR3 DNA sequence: TGCGCCAGCACCCGAACGGAGTCCTACGAGCAGTACTTC. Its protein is CASTRTESYEQYF.

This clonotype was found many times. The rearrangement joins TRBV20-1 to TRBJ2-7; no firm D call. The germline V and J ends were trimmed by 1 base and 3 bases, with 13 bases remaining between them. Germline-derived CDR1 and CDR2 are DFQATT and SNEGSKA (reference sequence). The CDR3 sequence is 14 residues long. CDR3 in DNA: TGCAGTGCTAGAGTGTATGGGGATCTCTACGAGCAGTACTTC. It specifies CSARVYGDLYEQYF.

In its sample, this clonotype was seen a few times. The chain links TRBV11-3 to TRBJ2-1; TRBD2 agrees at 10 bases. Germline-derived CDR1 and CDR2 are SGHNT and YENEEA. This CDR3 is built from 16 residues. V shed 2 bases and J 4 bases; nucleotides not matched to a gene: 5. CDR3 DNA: TGTGCCAGCAGCTTACGCGGACTAGCGGCATACAATGAGCAGTTCTTC. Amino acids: CASSLRGLAAYNEQFF.

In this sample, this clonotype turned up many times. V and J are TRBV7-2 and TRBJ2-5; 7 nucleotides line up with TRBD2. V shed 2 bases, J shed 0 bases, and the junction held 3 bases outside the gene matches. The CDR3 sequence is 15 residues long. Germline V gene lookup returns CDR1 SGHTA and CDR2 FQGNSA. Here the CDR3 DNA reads TGTGCCAGCAGCTTATGGGGGAGGGACCAAGAGACCCAGTACTTC. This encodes CASSLWGRDQETQYF.

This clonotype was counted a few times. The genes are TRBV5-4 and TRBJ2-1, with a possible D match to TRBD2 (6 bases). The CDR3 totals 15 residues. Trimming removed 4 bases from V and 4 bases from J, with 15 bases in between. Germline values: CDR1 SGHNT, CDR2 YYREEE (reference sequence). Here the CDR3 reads CASSRTTSRYNEQFF. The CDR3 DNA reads TGTGCCAGCAGCAGAACGACTAGTCGGTACAATGAGCAGTTCTTC.

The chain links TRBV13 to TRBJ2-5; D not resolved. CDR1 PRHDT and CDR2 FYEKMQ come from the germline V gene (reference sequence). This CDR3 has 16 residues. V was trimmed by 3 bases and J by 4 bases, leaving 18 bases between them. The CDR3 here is CASSFGVLCLGETQYF. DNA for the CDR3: TGTGCCAGCAGCTTTGGGGTCCTCTGCCTTGGAGAGACCCAGTACTTC.